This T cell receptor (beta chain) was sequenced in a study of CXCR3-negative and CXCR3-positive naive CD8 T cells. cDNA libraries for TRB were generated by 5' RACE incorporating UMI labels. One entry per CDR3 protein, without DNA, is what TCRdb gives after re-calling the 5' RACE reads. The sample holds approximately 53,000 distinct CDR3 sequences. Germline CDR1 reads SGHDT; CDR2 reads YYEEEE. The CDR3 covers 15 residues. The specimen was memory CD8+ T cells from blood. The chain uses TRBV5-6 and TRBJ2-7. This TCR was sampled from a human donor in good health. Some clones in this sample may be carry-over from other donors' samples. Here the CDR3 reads CASSLLTGNSYEQYF. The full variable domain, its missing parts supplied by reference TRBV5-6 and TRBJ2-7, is DAGVTQSPTHLIKTRGQQVTLRCSPKSGHDTVSWYQQALGQGPQFIFQYYEEEERQRGNFPDRFSGHQFPNYSSELNVNALLLGDSALYLCASSLLTGNSYEQYFGPGTRLTVT.